What follows are 29 T cell receptor beta chains derived from one specimen sequenced in a study of CD8+CD57+ T cells in acquired aplastic anemia. CDR3 and TCR beta VDJ profiling relied on genomic DNA as the template. From the reads, TCRdb called clonotypes with MiXCR, one entry per CDR3 protein. Counted here are about 270,000 distinct CDR3 sequences, around three fifths occurring once; the ten biggest clones make up approximately 8.2%. The sequenced sample was sorted CD4+, CD8+, or CD8+CD57+ T cells (not recorded which) from PBMCs. The receptors shown here come from a human donor with severe aplastic anemia or a healthy control (not recorded which).

This clonotype has at least ten counts. The chain uses TRBV30 and TRBJ2-1, with 7 bases fitting TRBD2. Germline trimming cut 3 bases from V and 3 bases from J; bases unmatched to any gene: 5. Per the germline V gene, CDR1 is GTSNPN and CDR2 is SVGIG (reference sequence). This CDR3 comprises 14 residues. For the CDR3, the DNA is TGTGCCTGGAGCCTCGGGGGGTTCTACAATGAGCAGTTCTTC. Translated, it gives CAWSLGGFYNEQFF.

This rearrangement joins TRBV29-1 to TRBJ2-7, with D possibly matching TRBD1 (5 bases). With 4 bases removed from V and 0 bases from J, the gap between germline ends came to 13 bases. From germline, CDR1 is SQVTM and CDR2 ANQGSEA. There are 14 residues in the CDR3. The DNA for the CDR3 is TGCAGCGTTGCGAGTGGGGCGAGCTCCTACGAGCAGTACTTC. The encoded protein is CSVASGASSYEQYF.

This clonotype was observed many times. V gene TRBV4-1 combines with J gene TRBJ1-4; D possibly corresponds to TRBD1 (5 bases). Germline CDR1 is MGHRA and CDR2 is YSYEKL. The CDR3 has 15 residues. Trimming left V 1 base short and J 6 bases short, with 12 bases between. CDR3 sequence: CASSQGGTEYEKLFF. The CDR3 DNA is TGCGCCAGCAGCCAAGGCGGGACGGAATATGAAAAACTGTTTTTT.

The chain recombines TRBV7-9 with TRBJ1-1; D uncertain. Germline CDR1 is SEHNR and CDR2 is FQNEAQ (reference sequence). V lost 5 bases and J lost 3, with 13 bases in between. The CDR3 is 14 amino acids. CDR3 loop: CASSPTTPHTEAFF. The DNA of the CDR3 is TGTGCCAGCAGCCCGACGACCCCTCACACTGAAGCTTTCTTT.

The chain joins TRBV7-8 to TRBJ1-6; D is unclear. Trimming removed 1 base from V and 11 bases from J, with 6 bases in between. The germline gives CDR1 SGHVS, CDR2 FQNEAQ. This CDR3 has 12 residues. CDR3 DNA: TGTGCCAGCAGCTTAGATCGGACACCCCTCCACTTT. It translates to CASSLDRTPLHF.

To note about this clonotype: A much larger clone lies one base from this, so it may be a read error. The chain employs TRBV12-3 or TRBV12-4 and TRBJ1-1, with 7 bases that match TRBD1. There are 14 residues in the CDR3. Written as DNA, the CDR3 is TGTGCCAGCAGTAAAGACAGGGTTTTAGTTGAAGCTGTCTTT. It codes for CASSKDRVLVEAVF.

This clonotype showed up just a few times. The chain links TRBV7-9 to TRBJ2-1, with D unclear. There are 13 residues in the CDR3. Germline V CDR1 and CDR2: SEHNR, FQNEAQ (reference sequence). Deletions cut 9 bases from V and 6 bases from J, with 15 bases between. CDR3 in amino acids: CASSISWLNEQFF. Here the CDR3 DNA reads TGTGCCAGTAGTATTTCCTGGCTCAATGAGCAGTTCTTC.

Ten or more counts support this clonotype. This chain joins TRBV6-6 and TRBJ2-7, with 8 bases identical to TRBD2. The CDR3 is 15 residues long. Germline values: CDR1 MNHNY, CDR2 SVGAGI (reference sequence). V shed 6 bases and J 0 bases; nucleotides not matched to a gene: 7. The CDR3 sequence: CASSPGGRSSYEQYF. CDR3 DNA sequence: TGTGCCAGCAGCCCGGGGGGGCGGAGCTCCTACGAGCAGTACTTC.

V gene TRBV7-2 combines with J gene TRBJ1-1; 9 bases line up with TRBD1. The CDR3 is made up of 19 amino acids. Trimming took 5 bases from V and 5 from J; bases not matched to a gene: 21. Germline CDR1 reads SGHTA; CDR2 reads FQGNSA. For the CDR3, the DNA is TGTGCCAGCAGCCTTCGCCTCGGGACAGGGTTTCGAGGATTGACTGAAGCTTTCTTT. Translated: CASSLRLGTGFRGLTEAFF. Using reference TRBV7-2 and TRBJ1-1 for the parts outside the CDR3, the full variable domain is GAGVSQSPSNKVTEKGKDVELRCDPISGHTALYWYRQSLGQGLEFLIYFQGNSAPDKSGLPSDRFSAERTGGSVSTLTIQRTQQEDSAVYLCASSLRLGTGFRGLTEAFFGQGTRLTVV.

The V call is TRBV2, the J call TRBJ2-7; 7 bases align to TRBD1. Per the germline V gene, CDR1 is SNHLY and CDR2 is FYNNEI. The CDR3 has 16 residues. Trimming removed 7 bases from V and 0 bases from J; junction bases left unmatched: 12. The CDR3 reads CASIRDRASDSYEQYF. As DNA, the CDR3 is TGTGCCAGCATAAGAGACAGGGCATCTGACTCCTACGAGCAGTACTTC.

This sequence joins TRBV7-3 and TRBJ2-3, with 10 bases lining up with TRBD2. Germline values: CDR1 SGHTA, CDR2 FQGTGA. The CDR3 is 14 amino acids. V was pared by 3 bases and J by 6 bases, with 3 bases of the junction left unmatched. This CDR3 is CASSFNSGGDTQYF. CDR3 DNA: TGTGCCAGCAGCTTCAATAGCGGGGGGGATACGCAGTATTTT.

This chain joins TRBV29-1 and TRBJ2-3; D tentatively fits TRBD1 or TRBD2 (6 bases each). Trimming left V 5 bases short and J 5 bases short, with 14 bases between. Germline lookup yields CDR1 SQVTM and CDR2 ANQGSEA. This CDR3 is 13 amino acids long. The chain's CDR3 is CSVHGGRGDTQYF. For the CDR3, the DNA is TGCAGCGTTCACGGGGGCCGAGGAGATACGCAGTATTTT.

This clonotype occurred a few times. The chain combines TRBV24-1 with TRBJ1-2; the D gene is possibly TRBD1 (6 bases). Trimming shortened V by 3 bases and J by 3 bases, and 13 bases separated the two germline ends. In germline, CDR1 is KGHDR, CDR2 SFDVKD. The CDR3 length is 15 residues. The CDR3 region is CATSDGRGKDYGYTF. CDR3 coding DNA: TGTGCCACCAGTGATGGCAGGGGTAAGGACTATGGCTACACCTTC.

The gene calls are TRBV20-1 and TRBJ1-1; no clear D gene. CDR1 is DFQATT, CDR2 SNEGSKA, per germline (reference sequence). The CDR3 has 13 amino acids. Trimming removed 3 bases from V and 6 bases from J, with 14 bases in between. CDR3 DNA sequence: TGCAGTGCTAGGGAAGGAGCGGCCGCTGAAGCTTTCTTT. Translating it yields CSAREGAAAEAFF.

The rearrangement links TRBV7-3 to TRBJ2-3; perhaps TRBD2 as D (6 bases). V was trimmed by 3 bases and J by 0 bases, leaving 13 bases between them. The CDR3 totals 16 residues. Looked up from germline, CDR1 is SGHTA and CDR2 is FQGTGA. This CDR3 is CASSFLTGTSTDTQYF. The CDR3 coding sequence is TGTGCCAGCAGCTTCCTCACCGGGACTAGCACAGATACGCAGTATTTT.

Only a few counts were recorded for this clonotype. This sequence joins TRBV19 and TRBJ1-3; no clear D. The CDR3 is 15 residues long. Germline V CDR1 and CDR2: LNHDA, SQIVND (reference sequence). Trimming stripped 5 bases from V and 0 bases from J, with 11 bases between. CDR3 region: CASSSGPFSGNTIYF. The CDR3 DNA sequence: TGTGCCAGTAGTTCCGGGCCTTTCTCTGGAAACACCATATATTTT.

The chain joins TRBV30 to TRBJ2-5; weak D call: TRBD2 (6 bases). Germline CDR1 and CDR2: GTSNPN and SVGIG (reference sequence). The CDR3 has 11 amino acids. Deletions cut 3 bases from V and 4 bases from J, with 6 bases between. The CDR3 reads CAWREGETQYF. As DNA, the CDR3 is TGTGCCTGGAGGGAGGGAGAGACCCAGTACTTC.

This clonotype was counted at least ten times. The genes are TRBV5-1 and TRBJ2-3; 13 bases agree with TRBD2. The germline V gene has CDR1 SGHRS and CDR2 YFSETQ. V trimming: 3 bases; J trimming: 2 bases; junction bases outside the gene matches: 3. This CDR3 has 16 amino acids. CDR3 DNA: TGCGCCAGCAGCTCCGGACTAGCGGGGGCCACAGATACGCAGTATTTT. This codes for CASSSGLAGATDTQYF.

The rearrangement uses TRBV24-1 and TRBJ2-3; D not resolved. Deletions cut 4 bases from V and 4 bases from J, with 14 bases between. The length of the CDR3 is 15 residues. Germline V gene sequence: CDR1 KGHDR, CDR2 SFDVKD. CDR3 in amino acids: CATSDARTVPDTQYF. In nucleotides, the CDR3 is TGTGCCACCAGTGACGCGAGGACGGTCCCAGATACGCAGTATTTT.

This clonotype has only one observation. The chain has TRBV10-3 and TRBJ1-2; D is unclear. This CDR3 contains 15 residues. V lost 2 bases and J lost 3, with 13 bases in between. Germline V CDR1 and CDR2: ENHRY, SYGVKD. For the CDR3, the DNA is TGTGCCATCAGTGAGGGGTCCGTGCTTGACTATGGCTACACCTTC. Translated, it gives CAISEGSVLDYGYTF.

The J gene is TRBJ2-1, the V gene TRBV15; D gene ambiguous. The last part of the DNA fits TRBJ2-7 better; the J call may be wrong. Germline lookup yields CDR1 LNHNV and CDR2 YYDKDF (reference sequence). The CDR3 contains 15 residues. The CDR3 is CATSRDLLGSYEQYF. The CDR3 DNA sequence: TGTGCCACCAGCAGAGATCTTCTGGGCTCCTACGAGCAGTACTTC.

This clonotype was seen repeatedly, ten times or more. The chain couples TRBV6-6 to TRBJ2-3; 16 bases agree with TRBD2. Germline loops: CDR1 MNHNY, CDR2 SVGAGI (reference sequence). This CDR3 is 17 amino acids long. V lost 6 bases and J lost 0; bases outside the gene matches: 3. CDR3 coding DNA: TGTGCCAGCAGGCGGGGACTAGCGGGGGGGAGCACAGATACGCAGTATTTT. The encoded protein is CASRRGLAGGSTDTQYF.

This clonotype was detected only a few times. The chain joins TRBV18 to TRBJ1-3; 8 bases align to TRBD1. CDR3 length: 15 residues. The V gene end was trimmed by 3 bases and the J gene end by 3 bases; junction bases not matched to a gene: 4. Germline CDR1 is KGHSH and CDR2 is LQKENI. This chain's CDR3 is CASSPDRVGGNTIYF. CDR3 bases: TGTGCCAGCTCACCGGACAGGGTGGGTGGAAACACCATATATTTT.

The CDR3 spells CSVDRQIGNEQFF. CDR3 bases: TGCAGCGTTGATCGGCAGATCGGAAATGAGCAGTTCTTC. The V and J genes are TRBV29-1 and TRBJ2-1; D is ambiguous. CDR1 SQVTM and CDR2 ANQGSEA come from the germline V gene. The CDR3 is 13 amino acids. The germline V and J ends were trimmed by 3 bases and 7 bases, with 13 bases remaining between them.

The chain employs TRBV12-3 or TRBV12-4 and TRBJ1-2, with D unclear. V was clipped by 7 bases and J by 12 bases, with 21 bases between them. The CDR3 spans 13 residues. This chain's CDR3 is CASNLRRGTGNTF. DNA for the CDR3: TGTGCCAGCAATCTACGTCGGGGTACTGGAAACACCTTC.

This clonotype was picked up many times. The rearrangement links TRBV6-5 to TRBJ2-7, with D maybe TRBD2 (5 bases). The CDR3 extends over 14 amino acids. Germline V gene lookup returns CDR1 MNHEY and CDR2 SVGAGI. V was pared by 2 bases and J by 4 bases, with 12 bases between. The CDR3 nucleotides read TGTGCCAGCAGTTACCAGAGGGAGTCGTACGAGCAGTACTTC. It yields the protein CASSYQRESYEQYF.

The chain has TRBV2 and TRBJ2-7; tentatively, D is TRBD1 (10 bases). Germline V gene sequence: CDR1 SNHLY, CDR2 FYNNEI. With 8 bases removed from V and 2 bases from J, the gap between germline ends came to 22 bases. The CDR3 runs 16 residues. CDR3 residues: CASGTGEAGGPYEQYF. CDR3 sequence (DNA): TGTGCCAGCGGGACAGGGGAAGCGGGAGGCCCCTACGAGCAGTACTTC.

This clonotype came up many times. The gene calls are TRBV7-2 and TRBJ2-3, with 15 bases fitting TRBD2. The germline gives CDR1 SGHTA, CDR2 FQGNSA. CDR3 length equals 18 residues. V lost 1 base, J lost 4 bases, and 6 bases stayed unmatched. This CDR3 reads CASSLGEGLAGGPDTQYF. The CDR3 bases are TGTGCCAGCAGCTTAGGGGAGGGACTAGCGGGGGGACCAGATACGCAGTATTTT.

Concerning this clonotype itself: The junction shows a germline mismatch at one end, possibly a read error. The V call is TRBV11-3, the J call TRBJ2-7, with D maybe TRBD1 (5 bases). The CDR3 extends over 14 amino acids. Per the germline V gene, CDR1 is SGHNT and CDR2 is YENEEA. In DNA form, the CDR3 reads TGTGCCAGCAGCTTGAAGGCTAGGGGCTACGGGCAGTACTTC. Protein product: CASSLKARGYGQYF.